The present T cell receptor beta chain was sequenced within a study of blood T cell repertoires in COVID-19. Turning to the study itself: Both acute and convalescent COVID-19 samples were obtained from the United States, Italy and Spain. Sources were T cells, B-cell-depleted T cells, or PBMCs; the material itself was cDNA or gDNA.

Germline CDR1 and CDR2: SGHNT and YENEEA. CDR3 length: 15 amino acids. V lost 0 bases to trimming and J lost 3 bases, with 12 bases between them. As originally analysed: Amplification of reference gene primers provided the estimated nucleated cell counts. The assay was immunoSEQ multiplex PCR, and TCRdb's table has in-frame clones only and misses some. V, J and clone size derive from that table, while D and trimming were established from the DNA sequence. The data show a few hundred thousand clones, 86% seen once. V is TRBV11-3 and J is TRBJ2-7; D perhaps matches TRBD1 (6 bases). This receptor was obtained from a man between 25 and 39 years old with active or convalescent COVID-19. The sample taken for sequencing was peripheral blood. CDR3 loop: CASSLDPGTLYEQYF. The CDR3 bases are TGTGCCAGCAGCTTAGACCCTGGGACACTCTACGAGCAGTACTTC.